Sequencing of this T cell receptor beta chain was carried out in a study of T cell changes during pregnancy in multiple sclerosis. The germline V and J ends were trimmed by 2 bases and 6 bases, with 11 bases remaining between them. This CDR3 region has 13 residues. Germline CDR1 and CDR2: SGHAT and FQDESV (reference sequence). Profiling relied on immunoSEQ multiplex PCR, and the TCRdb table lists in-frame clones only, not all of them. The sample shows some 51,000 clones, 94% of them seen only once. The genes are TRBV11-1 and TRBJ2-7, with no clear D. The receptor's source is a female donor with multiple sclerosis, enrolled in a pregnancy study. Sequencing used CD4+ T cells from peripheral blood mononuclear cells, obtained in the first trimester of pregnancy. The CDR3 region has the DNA TGTGCCAGCAGCTTACCCCAGGTCGGCGAGCAGTACTTC. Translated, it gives CASSLPQVGEQYF.